The following is a TCR beta chain sequence with its context. Only a few counts were recorded for this clonotype. It has no known antigen specificity. Base qualities were left out, and no much larger clone turns up one base away. To demonstrate the VDJtools post-analysis software, TCR beta repertoires were profiled from the peripheral blood of 13 young patients with multiple sclerosis. Multiple sclerosis patients were children and adolescents aged about 6 to 16 years. V is reduced by 5 bases and J by 10 bases, leaving a spacing of 11 bases between them. From the cysteine up to the phenylalanine, the CDR3 has a length of 11 residues. CDR3 DNA is the only sequence kept; it has 33 bases, read in frame from the first base. CDR1 and CDR2 are drawn from the germline V gene (reference sequence): SEHNR, FQNEAQ. The library was built by means of PCR. Data came from an Illumina HiSeq 2500. To reduce PCR and sequencing biases, unique molecular identifiers were incorporated into the TCR beta cDNA libraries. Roughly 0.5 million cDNA molecules were obtained per 1 to 10 million input T cells, so each molecule approximated one T cell. The patient libraries were prepared and sequenced using the same protocol as the earlier healthy control dataset. Within a given batch, samples were prepared together, multiplexed and sequenced on the same HiSeq lane. The study's own analysis went as follows. Raw barcoded reads were processed with MIGEC, discarding single-read molecular identifier groups before consensus assembly and CDR3 extraction. VDJtools was used for post-analysis of the clonotype tables, with diversity normalized by down-sampling every dataset to the smallest sample size. To correct batch-related cross-sample contamination, repertoire overlap clustering matched CDR3 amino acid sequences but not nucleotide sequences. Using fastp at Q25 and MiXCR, TCRdb reprocessed the public reads and kept productive beta chains. When rows share a CDR3 protein, they turn into one entry using the most common DNA and genes. These V and J calls rely on TCRdb rather than the paper's analysis. For this sample the table gives about 500,000 distinct CDR3 sequences, of which over 35% were detected only once. The top ten clones comprise roughly 12% of the sample.

The record originates from a study of post-analysis software for immune sequencing data (dated by TCRdb to 2013 to 2016). With regard to the full study: Recorded disease courses included relapsing-remitting, secondary progressive and progressive-relapsing multiple sclerosis, with some patients lacking subtype annotation. The patient repertoires were compared against around eleven previously published healthy control repertoires obtained from donors aged roughly 6 to 28 years. A subset of samples was prepared in parallel using single-end sample barcoding, then pooled and co-amplified after Illumina adapter ligation. Study-level results and caveats: Direct clustering with F measure showed strong co-clustering of samples prepared in the same batch, prompting a batch-effect correction. Roughly 5 TRBV segments, including TRBV5-6, TRBV5-1 and TRBV20-1, were significantly more frequent in patients than controls. Significantly lower normalized Chao1 diversity was found in multiple sclerosis patients than in controls, suggesting substantial peripheral T-cell clonal expansion. The control group was slightly older than the multiple sclerosis patient group.

The rearranged segments are TRBV7-9 and TRBJ1-1; the D gene assignment is ambiguous. Sequences were obtained from blood. The sequence came from a girl aged 5-17 years with multiple sclerosis. In nucleotides, the sequence is TGTGCCAGCAGCCCCGGGTTGGGAGCTTTCTTT. The translation is CASSPGLGAFF. Outside the CDR3, residues come from the reference TRBV7-9 and TRBJ1-1 proteins, so the full variable domain is: DTGVSQNPRHKITKRGQNVTFRCDPISEHNRLYWYRQTLGQGPEFLTYFQNEAQLEKSRLLSDRFSAERPKGSFSTLEIQRTEQGDSAMYLCASSPGLGAFFGQGTRLTVV.